These T cell receptor beta chains were read from a single sample in a study of cytomegalovirus exposure and HLA in healthy donors. The repertoire was sequenced with immunoSEQ multiplex PCR; TCRdb's copy has only in-frame clones and lacks some. This table has fewer than 250,000 clones, roughly 77% appearing once. Sequenced input: PBMCs. Every receptor here comes from a man aged 30 to 45 in good health and CMV-seropositive. Each CDR3 is given with its conserved first and last residue. D genes are given only for firm matches. Size is stated for part of the rows, as once, few or many counts, or as a class when the clone is expanded.

v_gene	d_gene	abundance	j_gene	CDR3aa	CDR3nt
TRBV5-4	NA	few	TRBJ2-7	CASSLEAGQGYEQYF	TGTGCCAGCAGCTTGGAAGCAGGGCAAGGCTACGAGCAGTACTTC
TRBV27	TRBD1	NA	TRBJ2-7	CASSLRTGAHYEQYF	TGTGCCAGCAGTTTGAGGACAGGGGCCCACTACGAGCAGTACTTC
TRBV7-9	TRBD2	NA	TRBJ2-5	CASSPAGLQLETQYF	TGTGCCAGCTCCCCGGCGGGACTACAACTAGAGACCCAGTACTTC
TRBV29-1	TRBD2	once	TRBJ2-7	CSVELADYEQYF	TGCAGCGTTGAGCTAGCGGATTACGAGCAGTACTTC
TRBV5-1	TRBD2	NA	TRBJ2-7	CASSSISSGGSYEQYF	TGCGCCAGCAGCTCCATCTCTAGCGGGGGTTCCTACGAGCAGTACTTC
TRBV27	NA	few	TRBJ2-7	CASAGRGRAGEQYF	TGTGCCAGTGCCGGACGGGGTCGGGCCGGCGAGCAGTACTTC
TRBV7-9	TRBD1	few	TRBJ1-1	CASSLSGGMAEAFF	TGTGCCAGCAGTCTATCAGGGGGGATGGCTGAAGCTTTCTTT
TRBV9	TRBD2	once	TRBJ2-1	CASSFPSGKEYNEQFF	TGTGCCAGCAGCTTCCCTAGCGGTAAGGAATACAATGAGCAGTTCTTC
TRBV11-2	TRBD1	few	TRBJ1-1	CASIPRTGGADTEAFF	TGTGCCAGCATCCCTCGGACAGGGGGCGCGGACACTGAAGCTTTCTTT
TRBV12-2	NA	NA	TRBJ2-5	CASRLYSLSGGGQETQYF	TGTGCAAGTCGCCTTTATTCGTTAAGCGGGGGGGGCCAAGAGACCCAGTACTTC
TRBV19	NA	NA	TRBJ1-1	CASTLPGNTEAFF	TGTGCCAGTACCCTCCCGGGGAACACTGAAGCTTTCTTT
TRBV6-1	NA	NA	TRBJ2-7	CASSERYYEQYF	TGTGCCAGCAGTGAGCGGTACTACGAGCAGTACTTC
TRBV18	NA	NA	TRBJ2-1	CASSPPRSGRGGEQFF	TGTGCCAGCTCACCGCCTCGTAGCGGGCGAGGGGGTGAGCAGTTCTTC
TRBV6-5	TRBD2	NA	TRBJ2-7	CASGRGYEQYF	TGTGCCAGCGGGCGGGGGTACGAGCAGTACTTC
TRBV30	NA	NA	TRBJ2-3	CAWRGLTDTQYF	TGTGCCTGGAGGGGCCTCACAGATACGCAGTATTTT
TRBV30	TRBD2	once	TRBJ2-1	CAWSPSGGYNEQFF	TGTGCCTGGAGTCCTAGCGGGGGGTACAATGAGCAGTTCTTC
TRBV7-3	NA	NA	TRBJ1-1	CASSLAGGVNTEAFF	TGTGCCAGCAGCCTCGCTGGTGGAGTGAACACTGAAGCTTTCTTT
TRBV29-1	NA	NA	TRBJ2-3	CSVATGSVSDTQYF	TGCAGCGTTGCCACAGGGTCAGTTTCAGATACGCAGTATTTT
TRBV27	NA	NA	TRBJ1-1	CASRPPGRKMNTEAFF	TGTGCCAGCAGGCCCCCTGGCAGGAAAATGAACACTGAAGCTTTCTTT
TRBV6-6	NA	few	TRBJ1-1	CASSYRGSMNTEAFF	TGTGCCAGCAGTTACCGGGGGTCCATGAACACTGAAGCTTTCTTT
TRBV2	TRBD1	few	TRBJ1-5	CASSGDRASNQPQHF	TGTGCCAGCAGTGGGGACAGGGCTAGCAATCAGCCCCAGCATTTT
TRBV19	NA	few	TRBJ1-3	CAARSDSQSSGNTIYF	TGTGCCGCACGCTCGGACAGCCAGAGCTCTGGAAACACCATATATTTT
TRBV7-9	NA	once	TRBJ2-2	CASRITGQLNTGELFF	TGTGCCAGCAGGATCACAGGACAGCTGAACACCGGGGAGCTGTTTTTT
TRBV27	NA	NA	TRBJ1-2	CASRETQGGRYDYTF	TGTGCCAGCAGGGAAACTCAAGGAGGGAGATATGACTACACCTTC
TRBV6-1	TRBD1	NA	TRBJ1-5	CASSDGRGYNQPQHF	TGTGCCAGCAGTGATGGCAGGGGGTACAATCAGCCCCAGCATTTT
TRBV4-2	TRBD1	NA	TRBJ1-5	CASSQGTGASNQPQHF	TGTGCCAGCAGCCAAGGGACAGGGGCCAGCAATCAGCCCCAGCATTTT
TRBV7-2	TRBD1	NA	TRBJ2-7	CASSPRDRSSEQYF	TGTGCCAGCAGCCCACGGGACAGGTCCTCGGAGCAGTACTTC
TRBV30	NA	NA	TRBJ2-6	CAWSVSTGANVLTF	TGTGCCTGGAGTGTGAGCACTGGGGCCAACGTCCTGACTTTC
TRBV5-1	TRBD2	NA	TRBJ2-5	CASSLAAGVRETQYF	TGCGCCAGCAGCTTGGCCGCGGGGGTCCGGGAGACCCAGTACTTC
TRBV11-2	NA	NA	TRBJ2-7	CASRPPGSYEQYF	TGTGCCAGCAGACCACCGGGGTCCTACGAGCAGTACTTC
TRBV7-3	NA	NA	TRBJ2-4	CASSPPNGNIQYF	TGTGCCAGCAGCCCCCCTAACGGAAACATTCAGTACTTC
TRBV5-1	TRBD1	NA	TRBJ1-5	CASSLEGQGGQPQHF	TGCGCCAGCAGCTTGGAGGGACAGGGAGGACAGCCCCAGCATTTT
TRBV7-2	TRBD2	NA	TRBJ2-7	CASSLESAGGPYEQYF	TGTGCCAGCAGCTTAGAATCTGCGGGAGGGCCCTACGAGCAGTACTTC
TRBV5-1	NA	few	TRBJ1-2	CASSLGQNGYTF	TGCGCCAGCAGCTTGGGTCAGAATGGCTACACCTTC
TRBV4-1	NA	NA	TRBJ1-5	CASSQDGGRQRNQPQHF	TGCGCCAGCAGCCAAGATGGGGGCAGGCAAAGAAATCAGCCCCAGCATTTT